Shown below are 29 T cell receptor beta chains from a single sample sequenced in a study of PD-L1 blockade in urothelial cancer. Time point: pretreatment peripheral blood. Profiled with immunoSEQ multiplex PCR; TCRdb holds only in-frame clones, not every one. The sample has 90,000 or so clones; more than 80% are singletons. The source was PBMCs, collected around atezolizumab (anti-PD-L1) treatment. The receptors stem from a woman aged 80 or over with urothelial cancer.

V gene TRBV5-1 combines with J gene TRBJ1-1; the match to TRBD1 covers 7 bases. Germline lookup yields CDR1 SGHRS and CDR2 YFSETQ. The CDR3 is made up of 16 amino acids. Losses at the gene ends were 5 bases for V and 5 bases for J; bases not matched to a gene: 15. The CDR3 DNA is TGCGCCAGCAGTTTTGGGACAGTGGGAACAGGGACTGAAGCTTTCTTT. Amino acid sequence: CASSFGTVGTGTEAFF.

The CDR3 region is CASSSDGVNYGYTF. Here the CDR3 DNA reads TGTGCCAGCAGCTCCGACGGGGTCAACTATGGCTACACCTTC. The chain uses TRBV11-2 and TRBJ1-2; the D is unclear. The CDR3 contains 14 residues. CDR1 and CDR2 from the germline V gene are SGHAT and FQNNGV. Trimming took 4 bases from V and 2 from J, leaving 11 bases between them.

CDR3 DNA sequence: TGTGCCTTCCCCGTCGGGTCTAGCGTATACAATGAGCAGTTCTTC. Amino acids: CAFPVGSSVYNEQFF. The rearrangement uses TRBV30 and TRBJ2-1; weak D call: TRBD2 (6 bases). The CDR3 has 15 amino acids. The V gene lost 7 bases and the J gene lost 4 bases, with 20 bases spanning the gap. Germline loops: CDR1 GTSNPN, CDR2 SVGIG (reference sequence).

This clone has a single count. The gene calls are TRBV4-2 and TRBJ1-1, with 8 nucleotides matching TRBD1. CDR3 length equals 20 residues. The V and J ends lost 4 bases and 4 bases, in that order; junction bases with no gene match: 23. The V gene's germline CDR1 is LGHNA and CDR2 YNFKEQ. The chain's CDR3 is CASSPTRTGGVFGFSTEAFF. The CDR3 coding sequence is TGTGCCAGCAGCCCAACACGAACAGGGGGAGTTTTCGGATTTAGCACTGAAGCTTTCTTT.

The chain is built from TRBV19 and TRBJ1-1; D gene unclear. The CDR3 consists of 15 residues. The V end was cut by 5 bases, the J end by 3 bases, with 16 bases between. Germline CDR1 reads LNHDA; CDR2 reads SQIVND (reference sequence). CDR3 DNA sequence: TGTGCCAGTAGTTCCCGGTGGCGCGGGGACACTGAAGCTTTCTTT. Translation gives CASSSRWRGDTEAFF.

The V and J genes are TRBV6-5 and TRBJ2-7; 11 positions agree with TRBD1. The V and J ends lost 1 base and 6 bases, in that order; junction bases with no gene match: 8. The V gene's germline CDR1 is MNHEY and CDR2 SVGAGI. The CDR3 is 16 residues long. CDR3 protein: CASSYWGTGGLSEQYF. DNA of the CDR3: TGTGCCAGCAGTTACTGGGGGACAGGGGGACTCTCCGAGCAGTACTTC.

This sequence joins TRBV10-1 and TRBJ2-2; 8 bases agree with TRBD1. The CDR3 has 15 residues. CDR1 and CDR2 from the germline V gene are WNHNN and SYGVQD (reference sequence). Trimming removed 4 bases from V and 5 bases from J; junction bases left unmatched: 6. In DNA form, the CDR3 reads TGCGCCAGCAGTGGGCTGGACAGGGAGACCGGGGAGCTGTTTTTT. Residues: CASSGLDRETGELFF.

The chain has TRBV4-2 and TRBJ2-2; TRBD2 matches 8 bases. CDR1 is LGHNA, CDR2 YNFKEQ, per germline. There are 19 residues in the CDR3. Unmatched junction bases numbered 10, after V lost 1 base and J lost 0 bases. The CDR3: CASSQAWGSGAPNTGELFF. CDR3 DNA sequence: TGTGCCAGCAGCCAAGCTTGGGGTAGCGGGGCGCCGAACACCGGGGAGCTGTTTTTT.

The rearrangement joins TRBV5-8 to TRBJ1-2; no definite D call. Germline lookup yields CDR1 SGHTS and CDR2 YDEGEE. V lost 2 bases and J 8 bases, leaving 16 bases between the germline ends. The CDR3 contains 14 residues. The CDR3 DNA follows: TGTGCCAGCAGCTTACAAGCGCTCCGGGGAGGCTACACCTTC. The encoded protein is CASSLQALRGGYTF.

This chain links TRBV11-2 with TRBJ2-1; TRBD2 agrees at 9 bases. The ends lost 6 bases at V and 4 bases at J; junction bases unmatched: 7. Germline values: CDR1 SGHAT, CDR2 FQNNGV. The CDR3 consists of 15 residues. The CDR3 DNA reads TGTGCCAGCAGTTCGGGGACTAGCTATTACAATGAGCAGTTCTTC. This gives the protein CASSSGTSYYNEQFF.

This rearrangement joins TRBV11-2 to TRBJ1-5; unclear D gene. The CDR3 extends over 12 amino acids. Germline CDR1 SGHAT, CDR2 FQNNGV. The ends were cut back, 2 bases at V and 9 bases at J, with 8 bases in the middle. CDR3 in DNA: TGTGCCAGCAGCTTAAATCGAGGGCCCCAGCATTTT. This gives the protein CASSLNRGPQHF. The entire variable domain, with the rest obtained from reference TRBV11-2 and TRBJ1-5, is as follows: EAGVAQSPRYKIIEKRQSVAFWCNPISGHATLYWYQQILGQGPKLLIQFQNNGVVDDSQLPKDRFSAERLKGVDSTLKIQPAKLEDSAVYLCASSLNRGPQHFGDGTRLSIL.

The gene calls are TRBV9 and TRBJ2-7; TRBD1 is a possible D gene (6 bases). The ends were cut back, 4 bases at V and 6 bases at J, with 14 bases in the middle. In germline, CDR1 is SGDLS, CDR2 YYNGEE. CDR3 length: 13 residues. The CDR3: CASSPTGRGEQYF. The CDR3 coding sequence is TGTGCCAGCAGCCCTACAGGGAGAGGCGAGCAGTACTTC.

The chain links TRBV11-2 to TRBJ2-3, with D perhaps TRBD2 (6 bases). V was pared by 1 base and J by 6 bases, with 14 bases between. This CDR3 has 15 amino acids. Germline V CDR1 and CDR2: SGHAT, FQNNGV. As DNA, the CDR3 is TGTGCCAGCAGCTTAGGAACCGGGAGCTTGGATACGCAGTATTTT. Encoded protein: CASSLGTGSLDTQYF.

The chain joins TRBV30 to TRBJ1-4; 9 bases are a match to TRBD1. With V trimmed by 4 bases and J by 8 bases, 5 bases remained unmatched. CDR1 is GTSNPN, CDR2 SVGIG, per germline (reference sequence). CDR3 length equals 13 residues. CDR3 protein: CAWMGQGGEKLFF. The DNA of the CDR3 is TGTGCCTGGATGGGACAGGGTGGCGAAAAACTGTTTTTT.

The rearrangement links TRBV11-2 to TRBJ2-1, with TRBD2 identical over 7 bases. V lost 5 bases and J lost 3; bases outside the gene matches: 7. CDR3 length: 15 residues. Germline V CDR1 and CDR2: SGHAT, FQNNGV. The CDR3 here is CASSPRGSRYNEQFF. CDR3 sequence (DNA): TGTGCCAGCAGCCCCCGCGGGAGCCGCTACAATGAGCAGTTCTTC.

The chain joins TRBV7-7 to TRBJ2-7; 10 bases match TRBD2. The trim removed 5 bases at V and 3 bases at J, leaving 1 base unmatched. CDR1 SSHAT and CDR2 FNYEAQ come from the germline V gene (reference sequence). The CDR3 spans 13 residues. The CDR3 loop is CASSPSGSYEQYF. The CDR3 bases are TGTGCCAGCAGCCCTAGCGGGAGCTACGAGCAGTACTTC. The variable domain in full, with the rest retrieved from reference TRBV7-7 and TRBJ2-7, is GAGVSQSPRYKVTKRGQDVTLRCDPISSHATLYWYQQALGQGPEFLTYFNYEAQPDKSGLPSDRFSAERPEGSISTLTIQRTEQRDSAMYRCASSPSGSYEQYFGPGTRLTVT.

The CDR3 DNA is TGTGCCAGCGGTGTAAACACCTACAATGAGCAGTTCTTC. This codes for CASGVNTYNEQFF. The gene calls are TRBV25-1 and TRBJ2-1; no firm D call. V was clipped by 8 bases and J by 2 bases, with 10 bases between them. The CDR3 spans 13 residues. The germline gives CDR1 MGHDK, CDR2 SYGVNS.

This clone occurred once. This CDR3 is CASSQQSGRNTEAFF. CDR3 sequence (DNA): TGTGCCAGCAGCCAACAAAGTGGCAGGAACACTGAAGCTTTCTTT. This rearrangement joins TRBV6-5 to TRBJ1-1, with D hard to call. Germline V gives CDR1 MNHEY, CDR2 SVGAGI. V shed 6 bases and J shed 1 base, with 15 bases lying between them. This CDR3 is 15 amino acids long.

The genes are TRBV27 and TRBJ2-4; the D gene is possibly TRBD1 (6 bases). The V end was cut by 5 bases, the J end by 2 bases, with 19 bases between. Germline loops: CDR1 MNHEY, CDR2 SMNVEV (reference sequence). This CDR3 region has 17 residues. CDR3: CASSTYRTASPKNIQYF. The DNA for the CDR3 is TGTGCCAGCAGTACATATCGGACAGCCTCTCCCAAAAACATTCAGTACTTC.

The CDR3: CASSVEAGLQETQYF. The CDR3 nucleotides read TGTGCCAGCAGCGTAGAGGCAGGGTTGCAAGAGACCCAGTACTTC. The chain links TRBV9 to TRBJ2-5; possible D gene TRBD1, 5 bases. The CDR3 runs 15 residues. Germline CDR1 SGDLS, CDR2 YYNGEE. Trimming removed 0 bases from V and 2 bases from J, with 11 bases in between.

The CDR3 sequence is CASSWEDNEQFF. The CDR3 nucleotides are TGTGCCAGCAGCTGGGAGGACAATGAGCAGTTCTTC. The J gene is TRBJ2-1, the V gene TRBV5-4; tentatively, D is TRBD2 (6 bases). This CDR3 contains 12 residues. Trimming stripped 3 bases from V and 5 bases from J, with 6 bases between. CDR1 SGHNT and CDR2 YYREEE come from the germline V gene (reference sequence).

The genes are TRBV4-2 and TRBJ2-7; D unclear. V lost 3 bases to trimming and J lost 5 bases, with 14 bases between them. The CDR3 sequence is 14 residues long. Germline assignment: CDR1 LGHNA and CDR2 YNFKEQ. CDR3: CASSQPPGRDEQYF. Here the CDR3 DNA reads TGTGCCAGCAGCCAGCCCCCGGGTCGGGACGAGCAGTACTTC.

V and J are TRBV5-1 and TRBJ2-2, with a tentative D call TRBD1 (5 bases). The germline gives CDR1 SGHRS, CDR2 YFSETQ. V dropped 1 base and J dropped 4 bases, with 14 bases sitting between them. The CDR3 has 16 amino acids. The CDR3 loop reads CASSLNRDRSTGELFF. CDR3 DNA sequence: TGCGCCAGCAGCTTGAACAGAGACAGATCCACCGGGGAGCTGTTTTTT.

This chain links TRBV29-1 with TRBJ2-2; weak D call: TRBD2 (5 bases). Trimming took off 8 bases at V and 1 base at J, with 17 bases between the two ends. Germline-derived CDR1 and CDR2 are SQVTM and ANQGSEA. The CDR3 is made up of 15 amino acids. The CDR3 coding sequence is TGCAGCTCTCGAACGGGTGGACTGAACACCGGGGAGCTGTTTTTT. It codes for CSSRTGGLNTGELFF.

The rearrangement uses TRBV9 and TRBJ2-3; D call uncertain. The CDR3 contains 16 residues. The germline gives CDR1 SGDLS, CDR2 YYNGEE. V dropped 0 bases and J dropped 0 bases, with 11 bases sitting between them. The CDR3 loop reads CASSVELRSSTDTQYF. The CDR3 coding sequence is TGTGCCAGCAGCGTAGAACTCCGTTCTAGCACAGATACGCAGTATTTT.

This clone was seen just once. The chain links TRBV15 to TRBJ1-2; D is undetermined. Per the germline V gene, CDR1 is LNHNV and CDR2 is YYDKDF (reference sequence). Trimming left V 7 bases short and J 7 bases short, with 16 bases between. This CDR3 has 13 amino acids. This CDR3 is CATTPSGVTGYTF. CDR3 DNA: TGTGCCACCACCCCCTCCGGGGTTACTGGCTACACCTTC.

In its sample, this clone was seen once. The chain joins TRBV20-1 to TRBJ1-1; D is ambiguous. The CDR3 is made up of 10 amino acids. Between the trimmed V and J ends, which lost 6 bases and 7 bases, there was a span of 9 bases. Germline assignment: CDR1 DFQATT and CDR2 SNEGSKA (reference sequence). The CDR3 is CSADTLEAFF. The CDR3 coding sequence is TGCAGTGCCGACACCCTTGAAGCTTTCTTT.

This sequence joins TRBV13 and TRBJ1-1; 7 bases align to TRBD1. Germline trimming cut 3 bases from V and 1 base from J; bases unmatched to any gene: 5. Germline CDR1 reads PRHDT; CDR2 reads FYEKMQ (reference sequence). There are 15 residues in the CDR3. The CDR3 region is CASSLLGQKNTEAFF. The CDR3 DNA is TGTGCCAGCAGCTTGTTGGGACAGAAGAACACTGAAGCTTTCTTT. The variable domain in full, with the rest retrieved from reference TRBV13 and TRBJ1-1, is AAGVIQSPRHLIKEKRETATLKCYPIPRHDTVYWYQQGPGQDPQFLISFYEKMQSDKGSIPDRFSAQQFSDYHSELNMSSLELGDSALYFCASSLLGQKNTEAFFGQGTRLTVV.

J is TRBJ2-2 and V is TRBV19, with D perhaps TRBD1 (6 bases). Trimming stripped 4 bases from V and 3 bases from J, with 12 bases between. The CDR3 sequence is 15 residues long. The V gene's germline CDR1 is LNHDA and CDR2 SQIVND (reference sequence). Here the CDR3 reads CASSTLTGYTGELFF. CDR3 coding DNA: TGTGCCAGTAGTACCTTAACAGGGTACACCGGGGAGCTGTTTTTT.